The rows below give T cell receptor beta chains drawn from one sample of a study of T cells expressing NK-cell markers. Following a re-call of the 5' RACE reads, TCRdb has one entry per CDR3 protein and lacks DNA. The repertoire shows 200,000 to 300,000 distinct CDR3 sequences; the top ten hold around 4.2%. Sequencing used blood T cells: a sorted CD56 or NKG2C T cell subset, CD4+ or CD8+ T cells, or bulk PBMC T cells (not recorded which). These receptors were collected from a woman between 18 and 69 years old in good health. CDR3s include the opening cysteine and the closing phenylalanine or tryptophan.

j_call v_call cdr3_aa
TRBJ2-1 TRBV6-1 CASNPAGRYNEQFF
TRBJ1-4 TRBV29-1 CSAHRTSNEKLFF
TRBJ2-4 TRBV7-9 CASSLSGTGGAKNIQYF
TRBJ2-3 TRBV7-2 CASSLTGLTDTQYF
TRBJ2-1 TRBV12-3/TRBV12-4 CASTYRSGLKVQFF
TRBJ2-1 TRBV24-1 CATSATGTGVGNEQFF
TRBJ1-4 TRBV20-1 CSARPVLDEKLFF
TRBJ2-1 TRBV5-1 CASSPRWTHHEQFF
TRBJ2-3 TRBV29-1 CSVVQGPGGGGRTDTQYF
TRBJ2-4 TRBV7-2 CASSNVYIQYF
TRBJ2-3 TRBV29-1 CSVADGGFTDTQYF
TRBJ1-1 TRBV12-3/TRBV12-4 CASSLGVGVSVTEAFF
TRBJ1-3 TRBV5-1 CASSNDGPGGNTIYF
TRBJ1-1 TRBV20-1 CSANTGGPIEAFF
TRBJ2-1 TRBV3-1 CASRERGSSYNEQFF
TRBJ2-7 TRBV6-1 CASRGLAGSLTYEQYF
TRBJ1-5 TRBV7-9 CASSLGRGSGRPQHF
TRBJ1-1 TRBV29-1 CSVEDWAENPEAFF
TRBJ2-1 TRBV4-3 CASSQEPSTSGRRNEQFF
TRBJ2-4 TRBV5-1 CASSLGLRGRDENIQYF
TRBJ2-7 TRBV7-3 CASSLMGTSGNYEQYF
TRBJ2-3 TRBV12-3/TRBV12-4 CASRTQEATDTQYF
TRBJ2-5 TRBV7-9 CASSLVVGAETQYF
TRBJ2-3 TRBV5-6 CASSLGGPRATDTQYF
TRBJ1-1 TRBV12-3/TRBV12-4 CASSFVGNTEAFF
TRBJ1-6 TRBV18 CASSQGDYNSPLHF
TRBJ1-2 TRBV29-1 CSVVGSSPTIYGYTF
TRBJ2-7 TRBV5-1 CASSFGTSSYEQYF
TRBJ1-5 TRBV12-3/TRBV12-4 CASSFSRGGNQPQHF
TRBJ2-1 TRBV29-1 CSTARDRNEQFF
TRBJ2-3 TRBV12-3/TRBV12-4 CASSLSGGGADTQYF
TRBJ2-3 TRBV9 CASSVTSSGGTDTQYF
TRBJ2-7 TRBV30 CAWSVRYEQYF
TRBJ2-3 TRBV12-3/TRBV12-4 CASSFGGRGTDTQYF
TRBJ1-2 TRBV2 CASSGGQGFGYTF
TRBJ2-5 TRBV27 CASRSLAGEETQYF
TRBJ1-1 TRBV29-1 CSVGGRTEAFF
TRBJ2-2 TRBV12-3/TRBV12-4 CASSRAGGGELFF
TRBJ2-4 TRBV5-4 CASSLWSGGVRNIQYF
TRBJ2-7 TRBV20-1 CSARGLPGRSSYEQYF
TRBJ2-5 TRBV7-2 CASSNFHRETQYF
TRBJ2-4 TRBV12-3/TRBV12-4 CASSPPGVAKNIQYF
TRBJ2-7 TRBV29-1 CSAGQGGEQYF